This TCR beta chain was sequenced for a study of T-cell memory formation after mild COVID-19. MiXCR was run by TCRdb on the 5' RACE reads, yielding one entry per CDR3 protein. The sample gives about 140,000 distinct CDR3 sequences, about 14% of which show up once; under 30% is in the top ten. Trimming took 4 bases from V and 6 from J, leaving 10 bases between them. Germline V gene lookup returns CDR1 LNHDA and CDR2 SQIVND (reference sequence). The CDR3 covers 13 residues. A few counts support this clonotype. This clonotype originated in an adult woman who had mild COVID-19 (a few samples of this study predate the infection). Cell type and time point are not known. The chain links TRBV19 to TRBJ2-4; D not resolved. Sequencing was performed on PBMCs or a T cell subset sorted from them (not recorded which). CDR3 region: CASSSPLRNIQYF. The CDR3, as DNA: TGTGCCAGTAGTAGCCCACTACGAAACATTCAGTACTTC.